This is a list of T cell receptor beta chains from one sample in a study of metastatic and nonmetastatic thyroid tumors. TCRdb reprocessed the PCR reads via MiXCR. The table shows approximately 40,000 clones, with more than 45% occurring only once. Sequencing input: tumor tissue. These receptors were collected from a male donor with papillary thyroid cancer or a benign thyroid nodule (not recorded which). Some clones in this sample may be carry-over from other donors' samples. Both conserved end residues are part of each CDR3. Fields, in order: CDR3 protein, CDR3 DNA, J gene, clone size, V gene, D gene. D genes are given only for firm matches. A clone size is listed for some rows: how often the clone was seen (once, few, many), or a class if it is expanded.

CDR3 protein: CSARDPGRGSYGYTF
CDR3 DNA: TGCAGTGCTAGAGATCCAGGTCGGGGAAGCTATGGCTACACCTTC
J gene: TRBJ1-2
clone size: NA
V gene: TRBV20-1
D gene: NA

CDR3 protein: CASSSVAGGLYNEQFF
CDR3 DNA: TGTGCCAGCAGCTCCGTAGCGGGGGGTTTATACAATGAGCAGTTCTTC
J gene: TRBJ2-1
clone size: NA
V gene: TRBV11-2
D gene: TRBD2

CDR3 protein: CSARDTDRVGNQPQHF
CDR3 DNA: TGCAGTGCTAGAGATACCGACAGGGTGGGTAATCAGCCCCAGCATTTT
J gene: TRBJ1-5
clone size: NA
V gene: TRBV20-1
D gene: TRBD1

CDR3 protein: CSASAGGRGYTF
CDR3 DNA: TGCAGCGCTAGTGCAGGGGGCCGTGGCTACACCTTC
J gene: TRBJ1-2
clone size: NA
V gene: TRBV20-1
D gene: TRBD1

CDR3 protein: CASSVGQGAAEAFF
CDR3 DNA: TGTGCCAGCAGCGTAGGGCAGGGGGCTGCCGAAGCTTTCTTT
J gene: TRBJ1-1
clone size: once
V gene: TRBV9
D gene: TRBD1

CDR3 protein: CASSPETGTADTQYF
CDR3 DNA: TGTGCCAGCAGCCCAGAGACAGGGACCGCAGATACGCAGTATTTT
J gene: TRBJ2-3
clone size: once
V gene: TRBV11-2
D gene: TRBD1

CDR3 protein: CASFGLFGTANYNEQFF
CDR3 DNA: TGTGCCAGCTTCGGCTTATTCGGGACAGCAAACTACAATGAGCAGTTCTTC
J gene: TRBJ2-1
clone size: few
V gene: TRBV28
D gene: TRBD1

CDR3 protein: CSARGQGAYYGYTF
CDR3 DNA: TGCAGTGCTAGAGGACAGGGGGCTTACTATGGCTACACCTTC
J gene: TRBJ1-2
clone size: NA
V gene: TRBV20-1
D gene: TRBD1

CDR3 protein: CASSMGSYTEAFF
CDR3 DNA: TGCGCCAGCAGTATGGGTTCCTACACTGAAGCTTTCTTT
J gene: TRBJ1-1
clone size: NA
V gene: TRBV5-1
D gene: NA

CDR3 protein: CAWSVGVWGAGTEAFF
CDR3 DNA: TGTGCCTGGAGTGTAGGGGTTTGGGGCGCGGGGACTGAAGCTTTCTTT
J gene: TRBJ1-1
clone size: NA
V gene: TRBV30
D gene: NA

CDR3 protein: CASSQTGDQPQHF
CDR3 DNA: TGTGCCAGCAGCCAAACGGGGGATCAGCCCCAGCATTTT
J gene: TRBJ1-5
clone size: NA
V gene: TRBV5-5
D gene: NA

CDR3 protein: CASSSPPAGLTDTQYF
CDR3 DNA: TGTGCCAGCAGTTCCCCCCCTGCGGGGCTCACAGATACGCAGTATTTT
J gene: TRBJ2-3
clone size: few
V gene: TRBV27
D gene: NA

CDR3 protein: CAWSVGEGRMNTEAFF
CDR3 DNA: TGTGCCTGGAGTGTCGGGGAGGGACGCATGAACACTGAAGCTTTCTTT
J gene: TRBJ1-1
clone size: NA
V gene: TRBV30
D gene: NA

CDR3 protein: CASSWEFSYNEQFF
CDR3 DNA: TGCGCCAGCAGCTGGGAATTCTCCTACAATGAGCAGTTCTTC
J gene: TRBJ2-1
clone size: few
V gene: TRBV5-1
D gene: NA

CDR3 protein: CSAGTGGNTEAFF
CDR3 DNA: TGCAGTGCTGGGACAGGGGGAAACACTGAAGCTTTCTTT
J gene: TRBJ1-1
clone size: few
V gene: TRBV20-1
D gene: TRBD1

CDR3 protein: CASSYKRTAVRSPLHF
CDR3 DNA: TGCGCCAGCAGCTACAAGCGGACAGCCGTTCGATCACCCCTCCACTTT
J gene: TRBJ1-6
clone size: NA
V gene: TRBV5-1
D gene: NA

CDR3 protein: CSARDLAGDYEQYF
CDR3 DNA: TGCAGTGCTAGGGATCTAGCGGGAGACTACGAGCAGTACTTC
J gene: TRBJ2-7
clone size: NA
V gene: TRBV20-1
D gene: TRBD2

CDR3 protein: CASSLYPRGSPKTNYGYTF
CDR3 DNA: TGTGCCAGCAGTTTGTACCCCAGGGGTAGCCCAAAAACTAACTATGGCTACACCTTC
J gene: TRBJ1-2
clone size: few
V gene: TRBV12-3/TRBV12-4
D gene: NA

CDR3 protein: CAWSIKWQGAFDEQFF
CDR3 DNA: TGTGCCTGGAGTATAAAATGGCAGGGGGCGTTCGATGAGCAGTTCTTC
J gene: TRBJ2-1
clone size: NA
V gene: TRBV30
D gene: TRBD1

CDR3 protein: CASSPRTGMNTEAFF
CDR3 DNA: TGTGCCAGCTCACCGCGGACAGGGATGAACACTGAAGCTTTCTTT
J gene: TRBJ1-1
clone size: NA
V gene: TRBV18
D gene: TRBD1

CDR3 protein: CASSDNNHNEQFF
CDR3 DNA: TGTGCCAGCAGTGATAACAATCACAATGAGCAGTTCTTC
J gene: TRBJ2-1
clone size: few
V gene: TRBV6-1
D gene: NA

CDR3 protein: CASVGQVNSPLHF
CDR3 DNA: TGTGCCAGCGTGGGACAGGTTAATTCACCCCTCCACTTT
J gene: TRBJ1-6
clone size: NA
V gene: TRBV6-1
D gene: TRBD1

CDR3 protein: CASSLRHRESEQYF
CDR3 DNA: TGTGCCAGCTCACTACGGCACAGGGAGTCGGAGCAGTACTTC
J gene: TRBJ2-7
clone size: NA
V gene: TRBV18
D gene: NA

CDR3 protein: CASSQVAAGYKSYEQYF
CDR3 DNA: TGTGCCAGCAGCCAAGTCGCGGCAGGGTATAAATCCTACGAGCAGTACTTC
J gene: TRBJ2-7
clone size: NA
V gene: TRBV3-1
D gene: NA

CDR3 protein: CASSSGTHYEQYF
CDR3 DNA: TGTGCCAGCAGCTCAGGCACCCACTACGAGCAGTACTTC
J gene: TRBJ2-7
clone size: few
V gene: TRBV11-3
D gene: NA

CDR3 protein: CASSLGTIDSPLHF
CDR3 DNA: TGCGCCAGCAGCTTAGGGACTATCGATTCACCCCTCCACTTT
J gene: TRBJ1-6
clone size: NA
V gene: TRBV5-1
D gene: NA

CDR3 protein: CASVTGDYSGNTIYF
CDR3 DNA: TGTGCCAGCGTAACTGGGGATTACTCTGGAAACACCATATATTTT
J gene: TRBJ1-3
clone size: NA
V gene: TRBV11-3
D gene: NA

CDR3 protein: CASSYATGTGDNEQFF
CDR3 DNA: TGTGCCAGCAGCTATGCCACCGGGACAGGGGACAATGAGCAGTTCTTC
J gene: TRBJ2-1
clone size: few
V gene: TRBV11-2
D gene: TRBD1

CDR3 protein: CASSEGRTSGYEQYF
CDR3 DNA: TGCGCCAGCAGTGAGGGCAGGACTAGCGGATACGAGCAGTACTTC
J gene: TRBJ2-7
clone size: few
V gene: TRBV10-1
D gene: TRBD2

CDR3 protein: CATSEPDRDEQYF
CDR3 DNA: TGTGCCACCAGTGAGCCCGACAGGGACGAGCAGTACTTC
J gene: TRBJ2-7
clone size: NA
V gene: TRBV24-1
D gene: TRBD1

CDR3 protein: CASRKDTGMEQYF
CDR3 DNA: TGTGCCAGTAGAAAAGACACAGGGATGGAGCAGTACTTC
J gene: TRBJ2-7
clone size: NA
V gene: TRBV19
D gene: NA

CDR3 protein: CASSSQANQPQHF
CDR3 DNA: TGTGCCAGCAGTTCGCAGGCCAATCAGCCCCAGCATTTT
J gene: TRBJ1-5
clone size: few
V gene: TRBV6-2/TRBV6-3
D gene: NA

CDR3 protein: CASGARASYEQYF
CDR3 DNA: TGTGCCAGCGGCGCGCGAGCCTCCTACGAGCAGTACTTC
J gene: TRBJ2-7
clone size: NA
V gene: TRBV19
D gene: NA

CDR3 protein: CASSPGTSDTDTQYF
CDR3 DNA: TGTGCCAGCAGCCCCGGGACTAGCGACACAGATACGCAGTATTTT
J gene: TRBJ2-3
clone size: NA
V gene: TRBV6-2/TRBV6-3
D gene: TRBD2

CDR3 protein: CASRIRQGRNQPQHF
CDR3 DNA: TGCGCCAGCAGAATTAGACAGGGGCGCAATCAGCCCCAGCATTTT
J gene: TRBJ1-5
clone size: NA
V gene: TRBV5-1
D gene: TRBD1

CDR3 protein: CASSLVGYEQYF
CDR3 DNA: TGTGCCAGCAGCTTAGTCGGCTACGAGCAGTACTTC
J gene: TRBJ2-7
clone size: NA
V gene: TRBV5-6
D gene: NA

CDR3 protein: CASSLGRGMGMEAFF
CDR3 DNA: TGTGCCAGCAGCTTAGGTAGGGGGATGGGTATGGAAGCTTTCTTT
J gene: TRBJ1-1
clone size: once
V gene: TRBV13
D gene: NA